Listed below are T cell receptor beta chains from one sample, sequenced in a study of OX40 agonist ivuxolimab in advanced cancers. Here immunoSEQ multiplex PCR was the method, and the copy in TCRdb shows in-frame clones only, minus some. The profile covers some 86,000 clones, with 70% to 90% appearing a single time and about 4% taken by the ten largest. The sequencing used CD4+ or CD8+ T cells sorted from blood, collected in a trial of the OX40 agonist ivuxolimab. The receptors originated from an adult with an advanced solid tumor such as melanoma, head and neck, liver or kidney cancer. Both conserved end residues are trimmed from each CDR3. A D gene is named only where the DNA matches it firmly.

d_call	v_call	j_call	cdr3_aa
.	TRBV6-1	TRBJ1-1	ASREEGLKGAF
.	TRBV28	TRBJ2-7	ATRDPGGAYEQY
.	TRBV19	TRBJ2-1	ASSPKPTSTYNEQF
TRBD1	TRBV5-1	.	ASSSGTGSHEQY
.	TRBV18	TRBJ2-1	ASSRLPGNEQF
.	TRBV9	TRBJ2-1	ASSVLGGRRNEQF
TRBD2	TRBV25-1	TRBJ2-5	ASSEFAGAGETQY
TRBD2	TRBV27	TRBJ2-7	ASSRDYARAEQY
.	TRBV11-2	TRBJ2-3	ASSFQGYTDTQY
TRBD2	TRBV2	TRBJ2-1	ASSGGAGRLNEQF
.	TRBV28	TRBJ2-1	ASVDSYNEQF
.	TRBV6-6	TRBJ2-7	ASRTGPAENEQY
TRBD1	TRBV23-1	TRBJ2-1	ASRERTGENEQF
.	TRBV10-3	TRBJ1-2	AISETPDRNLGYGYT
TRBD2	TRBV19	TRBJ2-5	ASSISGRGVVETQY
TRBD1	TRBV7-9	TRBJ2-7	ASSLEGASSYEQY
.	TRBV9	TRBJ1-3	ASSVGHYSGNTIY
.	TRBV27	TRBJ2-2	ASSLSGLPRSGELF
.	TRBV9	TRBJ2-1	ASSYGGEDEQF
TRBD1	TRBV5-1	TRBJ2-7	ASRKTGTGGSEQY
.	TRBV2	TRBJ2-3	ASGAADTQY
.	TRBV6-1	TRBJ2-7	ASSELVYEQY